This TCR beta chain was recorded in a study of T cell repertoires in cytomegalovirus infection. The V end was cut by 5 bases, the J end by 13 bases, with 11 bases between. Germline loops: CDR1 KGHDR, CDR2 SFDVKD. CDR3 length: 12 residues. From the reads, TCRdb called clonotypes with MiXCR, one entry per CDR3 protein. The sample contains more than 350,000 distinct CDR3 sequences, 31% of which appear only once. The clonotype was recovered from a human donor in good health (CMV status not recorded). Some clones in this sample may be carry-over from other donors' samples. Sequencing was carried out using PBMCs. The rearrangement uses TRBV24-1 and TRBJ1-6; unclear D gene. This CDR3 is CATSVGSGPLHF. CDR3 nucleotide sequence: TGTGCCACCAGTGTGGGATCCGGTCCCCTCCACTTT.